A selection of T cell receptor beta chains follows, all from one sample in a study of STAT5B mutations in CD4+ large granular lymphocyte leukemia. Method: immunoSEQ multiplex PCR; TCRdb's copy keeps in-frame clones and lacks some. The sample consists of approximately 34,000 clones, roughly 72% of them appearing once. Sample: CD4+ T cells from blood buffy coats. All receptors derive from a human donor in good health. Both conserved end residues are part of each CDR3. The D gene is left open where the match is weak. Expanded clones are given a class, and other clones once, few, many or no size at all.

TRBV2	TRBJ2-7	TRBD2	.	TGTGCCAGCCGCCGGCGGACTAGCGGGGGGGCCTATCATGGCGAGCAGTACTTC	CASRRRTSGGAYHGEQYF
TRBV2	TRBJ2-6	TRBD1	.	TGTGCCAGCATTGACAGGGCTGGGGCCAACGTCCTGACTTTC	CASIDRAGANVLTF
TRBV2	TRBJ2-6	TRBD1	.	TGTGCCAGCAGGTCTGGGACAGACTCTGGGGCCAACGTCCTGACTTTC	CASRSGTDSGANVLTF
TRBV6-5	TRBJ1-2	.	once	TGTGCCAGCAGTTACTCGGCAGGAGCGATCTATGGCTACACCTTC	CASSYSAGAIYGYTF
TRBV6-5	TRBJ1-3	TRBD1	few	TGTGCCAGCAGTTACAGCCCCACAGGGGGGGCAAACACCATATATTTT	CASSYSPTGGANTIYF
TRBV7-2	TRBJ1-2	.	.	TGTGCCAGCAGCCCCGACAGCAACTATGGCTACACCTTC	CASSPDSNYGYTF
TRBV7-6	TRBJ1-4	.	.	TGTGCCAGCAGCTTAACCGGCCCGAAGGAAAAACTGTTTTTT	CASSLTGPKEKLFF
TRBV7-9	TRBJ2-5	.	.	TGTGCCAGCAGCTTATACTACCAAGAGACCCAGTACTTC	CASSLYYQETQYF
TRBV7-2	TRBJ2-1	TRBD2	.	TGTGCCAGCAGCCCGCGACTAGCGGGGCCCTACAATGAGCAGTTCTTC	CASSPRLAGPYNEQFF
TRBV5-6	TRBJ2-1	TRBD2	.	TGTGCCAGCAGCCCTACGACTAGCGGGAGTTACAATGAGCAGTTCTTC	CASSPTTSGSYNEQFF
TRBV9	TRBJ1-1	.	.	TGTGCCAGCAGCGTACAACAGGGCACTGAAGCTTTCTTT	CASSVQQGTEAFF
TRBV5-1	TRBJ2-3	TRBD2	.	TGCGCCAGCAGCTTGCGGGACTATCGCACAGATACGCAGTATTTT	CASSLRDYRTDTQYF
TRBV7-2	TRBJ1-5	.	.	TGTGCCAGCAGCCTCCGGGGAGGGGACGGATCCTTGGCCCAGCATTTT	CASSLRGGDGSLAQHF
TRBV4-2	TRBJ2-5	.	.	TGTGCCAGCAGCCAAGATCCGAGACAGGCCCAAGAGACCCAGTACTTC	CASSQDPRQAQETQYF
TRBV7-2	TRBJ2-2	TRBD2	.	TGTGCCAGCAGCCCGGTCGGTAGCGGGCCCACCGGGGAGCTGTTTTTT	CASSPVGSGPTGELFF
TRBV18	TRBJ1-1	.	.	TGTGCCAGCTCACCACCGATCGGGGCTCGAACTGAAGCTTTCTTT	CASSPPIGARTEAFF
TRBV5-5	TRBJ1-1	TRBD1	few	TGTGCCAGCAGCTCCAGGGGGGGTGGTTGGAACACTGAAGCTTTCTTT	CASSSRGGGWNTEAFF
TRBV7-9	TRBJ1-5	.	.	TGTGCCAGCAGCTTAGGGGGGAGTGGCAATCAGCCCCAGCATTTT	CASSLGGSGNQPQHF
TRBV7-9	TRBJ1-2	.	.	TGTGCCAGCAGCTTAGCGACGGGGGTTAACGATGGCTACACCTTC	CASSLATGVNDGYTF
TRBV10-3	TRBJ1-3	TRBD1	.	TGTGCCATCAGCGCACAGGGGAGGGCTGGAAACACCATATATTTT	CAISAQGRAGNTIYF
TRBV5-5	TRBJ2-2	.	.	TGTGCCAGCAGCGTGACCGGGACGGGGAACACCGGGGAGCTGTTTTTT	CASSVTGTGNTGELFF
TRBV18	TRBJ2-2	.	.	TGTGCCAGCTCACCCTCGGACAGAAACACCGGGGAGCTGTTTTTT	CASSPSDRNTGELFF
TRBV19	TRBJ2-7	TRBD1	.	TGTGCCAGTAGTATGATCGACAGGGTGCCCTACGAGCAGTACTTC	CASSMIDRVPYEQYF
TRBV5-4	TRBJ2-7	TRBD2	few	TGTGCCAGCAGCTTGGATGTAGCGGGGGGCTTATCCTACGAGCAGTACTTC	CASSLDVAGGLSYEQYF
TRBV6-6	TRBJ1-5	.	.	TGTGCCAGCAGCCGCGGAACGACGGGCAATCAGCCCCAGCATTTT	CASSRGTTGNQPQHF
TRBV7-9	TRBJ2-3	.	.	TGTGCCAGCAGCTTCACATGGGGCGGGGTGGAGGATACGCAGTATTTT	CASSFTWGGVEDTQYF
TRBV6-5	TRBJ2-3	TRBD1	.	TGTGCCAGCAGCACAGGACAGGTCGCAGATACGCAGTATTTT	CASSTGQVADTQYF
TRBV9	TRBJ2-5	TRBD2	.	TGTGCCAGCAGTGTAGATAGCGGGGGGGTAAAAGAGACCCAGTACTTC	CASSVDSGGVKETQYF
TRBV7-9	TRBJ1-5	.	few	TGTGCCAGCAGTCGGACAGTTGAGAATCAGCCCCAGCATTTT	CASSRTVENQPQHF
TRBV28	TRBJ1-2	.	once	TGTGCCAGCACCATTGAAAACTATGGCTACACCTTC	CASTIENYGYTF
TRBV5-1	TRBJ1-5	TRBD1	.	TGCGCCAGCAGCCTAGGCGACAGGGCGCAGCCCCAGCATTTT	CASSLGDRAQPQHF
TRBV11-3	TRBJ2-3	.	.	TGTGCCAGCAGCTCCGGTTTAAGATCCCATACGCAGTATTTT	CASSSGLRSHTQYF
TRBV21-1	TRBJ2-1	.	.	TGTGCCAGCAGCAAGAGGACTAGTAACAATGAGCAGTTCTTC	CASSKRTSNNEQFF
TRBV12-5	TRBJ1-6	.	.	TGTGCTAGTGGTACCGGGACCAATAATTCACCCCTCCACTTT	CASGTGTNNSPLHF
TRBV9	TRBJ1-1	TRBD1	few	TGTGCCAGCAGCGTCAGGCCGGGACAGAGTGAAGCTTTCTTT	CASSVRPGQSEAFF
TRBV7-6	TRBJ2-1	.	.	TGTGCCAGCAGCTTATCAGGGAACAATGAGCAGTTCTTC	CASSLSGNNEQFF
TRBV14	TRBJ2-3	TRBD2	.	TGTGCCAGCAGCCAAGATTGGGGACTAGCGGGGGGCGATACGCAGTATTTT	CASSQDWGLAGGDTQYF
TRBV7-6	TRBJ2-7	.	.	TGTGCCAAATATGTCGGGCCCGAGCAGTACTTC	CAKYVGPEQYF
TRBV4-1	TRBJ2-2	.	.	TGCGCCAGCAGCCAAGGTATCTGGGGGACGAACACCGGGGAGCTGTTTTTT	CASSQGIWGTNTGELFF
TRBV10-3	TRBJ2-1	TRBD1	.	TGTGCCATCAGTGTGAAAGGGGGCGATTGGGCTGAGCAGTTCTTC	CAISVKGGDWAEQFF
TRBV5-1	TRBJ1-2	.	.	TGCGCCAGCAGCTTGGGCAGAGTCTATGGCTACACCTTC	CASSLGRVYGYTF
TRBV6-6	TRBJ1-1	.	few	TGTGCCAGCAGTTACTCGCGGCAGGGAAGTACTGAAGCTTTCTTT	CASSYSRQGSTEAFF
TRBV5-6	TRBJ2-7	.	.	TGTGCCAGCAGCCCGGACGGAAGGGGCTACGAGCAGTACTTC	CASSPDGRGYEQYF
TRBV9	TRBJ2-1	.	.	TGTGCCAGCAGCGTAGAAATCGGGGATCCCTACAATGAGCAGTTCTTC	CASSVEIGDPYNEQFF
TRBV5-1	TRBJ2-7	.	.	TGCGCCAGCAGCTTGGCAGAGGGGAGGATTTACGAGCAGTACTTC	CASSLAEGRIYEQYF
TRBV7-2	TRBJ1-5	.	.	TGTGCCAGCAGCTTACAGGACGATCAGCCCCAGCATTTT	CASSLQDDQPQHF
TRBV5-1	TRBJ2-1	.	.	TGCGCCAGCAGCCTACAGGGTTTCGGGGATGAGCAGTTCTTC	CASSLQGFGDEQFF
TRBV18	TRBJ2-3	TRBD1	.	TGTGCCAGCTCACCACAGGGGGCTTTAACCACAGATACGCAGTATTTT	CASSPQGALTTDTQYF